The 29 T cell receptor beta chains below all came from one sample that was sequenced in a study of T cell responses to AZD1222 COVID-19 vaccine. Some clones are missing from TCRdb's copy, which holds only in-frame ones; the method was immunoSEQ multiplex PCR. Of approximately 140,000 clones in the sample, 94% are singletons; the top ten hold 0.95% to 1.5%. Sample: peripheral blood, taken on day 0 of AZD1222 vaccination. Every receptor here comes from an adult in good health.

The rearrangement uses TRBV5-8 and TRBJ2-5; D uncertain. V was pared by 5 bases and J by 1 base, with 15 bases between. The germline V gene encodes CDR1 SGHTS and CDR2 YDEGEE. This CDR3 is built from 15 residues. The CDR3 loop reads CASSWDLSPQETQYF. The CDR3 bases are TGTGCCAGCAGTTGGGATCTGTCCCCCCAAGAGACCCAGTACTTC.

J is TRBJ1-4 and V is TRBV10-2, with D perhaps matching TRBD1 (6 bases). The CDR3 consists of 13 residues. CDR1 is WSHSY and CDR2 is SAAADI in the germline V gene. The germline V and J ends were trimmed by 5 bases and 8 bases, with 12 bases remaining between them. The CDR3 bases are TGCGCCAGCAGTATCCGACAGGCGGAAAAACTGTTTTTT. It encodes CASSIRQAEKLFF.

V and J are TRBV7-9 and TRBJ1-1; no clear D gene. The CDR3 sequence is 17 residues long. V lost 5 bases and J 0 bases, leaving 19 bases between the germline ends. Germline CDR1 is SEHNR and CDR2 is FQNEAQ (reference sequence). The CDR3 bases are TGTGCCAGCAGCCCCGACGCGGGGTTTTACATGAACACTGAAGCTTTCTTT. It encodes CASSPDAGFYMNTEAFF.

The sample holds one count of this clone. The chain is built from TRBV28 and TRBJ1-3; TRBD1 might be the D (6 bases). The V gene lost 5 bases and the J gene lost 4 bases, with 12 bases spanning the gap. Germline values: CDR1 MDHEN, CDR2 SYDVKM. The CDR3 is 14 residues long. CDR3 bases: TGTGCCAGCAGTGGGACACCGCTAGGAAACACCATATATTTT. This sequence encodes CASSGTPLGNTIYF.

The genes are TRBV5-6 and TRBJ1-2, with D possibly being TRBD1 (5 bases). Germline CDR1 reads SGHDT; CDR2 reads YYEEEE. This CDR3 is 14 amino acids long. V lost 4 bases and J 0 bases, leaving 10 bases between the germline ends. The CDR3 region is CASSARDANYGYTF. The CDR3 region has the DNA TGTGCCAGCAGCGCCAGGGATGCTAACTATGGCTACACCTTC.

The rearrangement uses TRBV19 and TRBJ1-6; 8 bases agree with TRBD1. The CDR3 is made up of 14 amino acids. Germline V gives CDR1 LNHDA, CDR2 SQIVND (reference sequence). The J segment lost 10 bases and the V segment lost 9 bases, leaving 11 bases of the junction unmatched. The DNA of the CDR3 is TGTGCCAGCGCCGAAGGACAGGGCTTCTCACCCCTCCACTTT. Translation: CASAEGQGFSPLHF.

The chain carries TRBV19 and TRBJ1-2; 10 bases are shared with TRBD1. V was pared by 5 bases and J by 4 bases, with 13 bases of the junction left unmatched. This CDR3 region has 17 residues. Per germline, CDR1 LNHDA and CDR2 SQIVND (reference sequence). CDR3 loop: CASSPRDRGALGYGYTF. The CDR3 coding sequence is TGTGCCAGTAGTCCCCGGGACAGGGGAGCCCTGGGCTATGGCTACACCTTC.

The chain employs TRBV4-1 and TRBJ2-2; TRBD2 matches at 10 bases. The V segment lost 4 bases and the J segment 6 bases; nucleotides outside the gene matches: 2. Germline V gene lookup returns CDR1 MGHRA and CDR2 YSYEKL. The CDR3 has 14 amino acids. CDR3 sequence (DNA): TGCGCCAGCAGCCGGCTAGCGGGGGCCGGGGAGCTGTTTTTT. This translates into CASSRLAGAGELFF.

The V gene is TRBV6-4, the J gene TRBJ1-2; D uncertain. Trimming removed 10 bases at V and 0 bases at J, with 21 bases between. The CDR3 length is 16 residues. Germline CDR1 and CDR2: MRHNA and SNTAGT. CDR3 amino acids: CANPTNVAAPNYGYTF. CDR3 coding DNA: TGTGCCAACCCAACGAACGTGGCAGCACCTAACTATGGCTACACCTTC.

This sequence joins TRBV11-2 and TRBJ1-1; D ambiguous. The germline V gene encodes CDR1 SGHAT and CDR2 FQNNGV. The CDR3 runs 14 residues. V was trimmed by 8 bases and J by 1 base, leaving 14 bases between them. The CDR3 here is CASDLPQTNTEAFF. DNA of the CDR3: TGTGCCAGCGACCTCCCACAGACGAACACTGAAGCTTTCTTT.

The count of this clone is one. This rearrangement joins TRBV29-1 to TRBJ1-1, with 9 bases lining up with TRBD1. CDR1 is SQVTM, CDR2 ANQGSEA, per germline. After removal of 7 bases from V and 5 bases from J, the junction contained 5 bases not matched to a gene. This CDR3 is built from 12 residues. The CDR3 here is CSAGQGRTEAFF. The CDR3 DNA follows: TGCAGCGCCGGACAGGGGAGGACTGAAGCTTTCTTT.

The count of this clone is one. The CDR3 sequence is CASSLAGGVEQYV. As DNA, the CDR3 is TGTGCCAGCAGCTTAGCTGGGGGGGTCGAGCAGTACGTC. The chain joins TRBV11-2 to TRBJ2-7; 7 bases align to TRBD2. The trim removed 1 base at V and 6 bases at J, leaving 3 bases unmatched. Germline V gene data show CDR1 as SGHAT and CDR2 as FQNNGV. This CDR3 is 13 amino acids long.

The V gene is TRBV7-9, the J gene TRBJ1-2; no reliable D call. The V gene's germline CDR1 is SEHNR and CDR2 FQNEAQ (reference sequence). The V and J ends lost 1 base and 5 bases respectively, with 14 bases between them. CDR3 length: 15 amino acids. CDR3: CASSLEGTVVYGYTF. In DNA form, the CDR3 reads TGTGCCAGCAGCTTAGAGGGCACCGTGGTGTATGGCTACACCTTC.

CDR3 DNA: TGTGCCAGCAGCTTGGATTCTGGGTATCTCTACGAGCAGTACGTC. This gives the protein CASSLDSGYLYEQYV. The gene calls are TRBV5-8 and TRBJ2-7; D gene uncertain. V was cut by 0 bases and J by 3 bases, with 13 bases left in between. CDR1 and CDR2 from the germline V gene are SGHTS and YDEGEE. The CDR3 length is 15 residues.

The J gene is TRBJ2-7, the V gene TRBV27, with 8 bases that match TRBD1. Trimming took 4 bases from V and 0 from J; bases not matched to a gene: 8. The CDR3 has 16 residues. Germline V lookup: CDR1 MNHEY, CDR2 SMNVEV (reference sequence). This CDR3 reads CASSSSGGTSSYEQYV. CDR3 DNA sequence: TGTGCCAGCAGTTCGTCAGGGGGCACGAGCTCCTACGAGCAGTACGTC.

The chain has TRBV19 and TRBJ1-2; D is possibly TRBD1 (5 bases). Trimming took 3 bases from V and 8 from J, leaving 19 bases between them. The CDR3 is 15 residues long. Germline assignment: CDR1 LNHDA and CDR2 SQIVND (reference sequence). CDR3 bases: TGTGCCAGTAGTATCTCTTATCAGGGAGCATGGGGCTACACCTTC. This gives the protein CASSISYQGAWGYTF.

The chain combines TRBV5-1 with TRBJ2-4; D ambiguous. From germline, CDR1 is SGHRS and CDR2 YFSETQ. Trimming pared 4 bases from V and 8 bases from J, leaving 13 bases between. CDR3 size: 13 residues. CDR3 in DNA: TGCGCCAGCAGCATGGACCCGTTTGACATTCAGTACTTC. Its translation is CASSMDPFDIQYF.

The chain carries TRBV27 and TRBJ1-1; no firm D call. Germline CDR1 is MNHEY and CDR2 is SMNVEV (reference sequence). The V end was cut by 2 bases, the J end by 5 bases, with 3 bases between. This CDR3 is 11 amino acids long. CDR3 sequence reads: CASSLGTEAFF. The CDR3 DNA reads TGTGCCAGCAGTTTAGGTACTGAAGCTTTCTTT.

The chain uses TRBV3-1 (or the pseudogene TRBV3-2) and TRBJ1-5; 8 bases match TRBD1. V shed 0 bases and J 7 bases; nucleotides not matched to a gene: 8. CDR3 size: 16 residues. The V gene's germline CDR1 is LGHDT and CDR2 YNNKEL (reference sequence). In DNA, the CDR3 is TGTGCCAGCAGCCAAGACGGCAGGGGGCAGGAACAGCCCCAGCATTTT. Translating it yields CASSQDGRGQEQPQHF.

The chain combines TRBV7-3 with TRBJ2-1, with 9 bases matching TRBD2. This CDR3 is built from 15 residues. The J segment lost 5 bases and the V segment lost 2 bases, leaving 4 bases of the junction unmatched. Per germline, CDR1 SGHTA and CDR2 FQGTGA. The CDR3 sequence is CASSLGSGRNNEQFF. Written as DNA, the CDR3 is TGTGCCAGCAGCTTAGGGAGCGGGAGGAACAATGAGCAGTTCTTC.

The V and J genes are TRBV6-2 or TRBV6-3 and TRBJ2-7; TRBD1 matches at 9 bases. From germline, CDR1 is MNHEY and CDR2 SVGEGT. The ends lost 0 bases at V and 6 bases at J; junction bases unmatched: 12. The CDR3 has 17 residues. CDR3 sequence (DNA): TGTGCCAGCAGTTACTCCGGGACAGGGAGGTTGTTCACCGAGCAGTACGTC. It encodes CASSYSGTGRLFTEQYV.

The rearrangement uses TRBV6-5 and TRBJ2-3, with no clear D. Trimming cost V 6 bases and J 0 bases, with 13 bases left between them. CDR1 and CDR2 from the germline V gene are MNHEY and SVGAGI. CDR3 length equals 15 residues. This CDR3 is CASSSSGPSTDTQYF. CDR3 coding DNA: TGTGCCAGCAGCTCGTCCGGCCCTAGCACAGATACGCAGTATTTT.

The chain is built from TRBV5-1 and TRBJ2-1; no firm D call. Germline CDR1 and CDR2: SGHRS and YFSETQ. This CDR3 region has 15 residues. Trimming removed 4 bases at V and 6 bases at J, with 17 bases between. The CDR3 here is CASSLDQKDLNEQFF. CDR3 nucleotides: TGCGCCAGCAGCCTAGACCAAAAAGATCTCAATGAGCAGTTCTTC. The variable domain in full, completed from reference TRBV5-1 and TRBJ2-1, reads KAGVTQTPRYLIKTRGQQVTLSCSPISGHRSVSWYQQTPGQGLQFLFEYFSETQRNKGNFPGRFSGRQFSNSRSEMNVSTLELGDSALYLCASSLDQKDLNEQFFGPGTRLTVL.

The chain carries TRBV12-5 and TRBJ1-2; no reliable D call. The germline V and J ends were trimmed by 1 base and 5 bases, with 5 bases remaining between them. This CDR3 is 12 amino acids long. Germline values: CDR1 LGHNT, CDR2 FRNRAP. DNA for the CDR3: TGTGCTAGTGGTTTGGGGGAATATGGCTACACCTTC. It translates to CASGLGEYGYTF.

The chain recombines TRBV4-1 with TRBJ1-6; D gene uncertain. Germline V gives CDR1 MGHRA, CDR2 YSYEKL. The V and J ends lost 1 base and 4 bases respectively, with 2 bases between them. CDR3 length equals 13 residues. The CDR3: CASSQGYNSPLHF. Written as DNA, the CDR3 is TGCGCCAGCAGCCAAGGGTATAATTCACCCCTCCACTTT.

This chain joins TRBV29-1 and TRBJ2-3, with TRBD1 as a possible D gene (6 bases). Germline V lookup: CDR1 SQVTM, CDR2 ANQGSEA. Trimming removed 6 bases from V and 2 bases from J, with 12 bases in between. The CDR3 is 13 amino acids. CDR3 sequence (DNA): TGCAGCGTGCTAGGACAGTTCACAGATACGCAGTATTTT. Amino acid sequence: CSVLGQFTDTQYF.

The rearrangement uses TRBV28 and TRBJ1-5, with D perhaps matching TRBD1 (5 bases). The CDR3 runs 16 residues. Per the germline V gene, CDR1 is MDHEN and CDR2 is SYDVKM. V gave up 2 bases and J gave up 5 bases, with 16 bases separating them. The CDR3 bases are TGTGCCAGCAGTTTACCTCCACTCCCGGGGGATCAGCCCCAGCATTTT. Encoded protein: CASSLPPLPGDQPQHF.

In its sample, this clone was seen once. V gene TRBV2 combines with J gene TRBJ1-5; unclear D gene. The CDR3 is 15 residues long. The germline gives CDR1 SNHLY, CDR2 FYNNEI. Trimming stripped 6 bases from V and 7 bases from J, with 19 bases between. The CDR3 coding sequence is TGTGCCAGCAGCGATGGTCGGGGAGGGAGACAGCCCCAGCATTTT. Protein sequence: CASSDGRGGRQPQHF.

This clone was found once. The chain uses TRBV6-6 and TRBJ2-4; tentative D call: TRBD2 (7 bases). Looked up from germline, CDR1 is MNHNY and CDR2 is SVGAGI (reference sequence). Trimming removed 7 bases at V and 8 bases at J, with 24 bases between. CDR3 size: 16 residues. The CDR3 here is CASNGGGGVLWDIQYF. The CDR3, as DNA: TGTGCCAGCAACGGCGGCGGGGGCGTCCTATGGGACATTCAGTACTTC.